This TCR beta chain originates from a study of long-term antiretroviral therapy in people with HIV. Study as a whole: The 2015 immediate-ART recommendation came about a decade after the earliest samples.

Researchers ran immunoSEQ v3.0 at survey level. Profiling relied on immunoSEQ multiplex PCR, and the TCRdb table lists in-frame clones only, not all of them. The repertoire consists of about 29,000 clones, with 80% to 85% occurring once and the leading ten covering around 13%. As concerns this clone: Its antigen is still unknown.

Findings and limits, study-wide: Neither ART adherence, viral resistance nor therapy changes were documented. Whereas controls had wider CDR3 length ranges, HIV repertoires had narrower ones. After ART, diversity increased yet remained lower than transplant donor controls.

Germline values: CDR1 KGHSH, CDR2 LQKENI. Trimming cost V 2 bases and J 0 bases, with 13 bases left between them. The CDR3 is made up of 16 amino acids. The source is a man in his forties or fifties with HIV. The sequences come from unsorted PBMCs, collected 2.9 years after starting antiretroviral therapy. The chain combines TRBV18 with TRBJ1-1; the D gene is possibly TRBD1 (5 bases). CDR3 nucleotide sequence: TGTGCCAGCTCACCAATCGACAGCCTCTTGAACACTGAAGCTTTCTTT. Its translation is CASSPIDSLLNTEAFF.